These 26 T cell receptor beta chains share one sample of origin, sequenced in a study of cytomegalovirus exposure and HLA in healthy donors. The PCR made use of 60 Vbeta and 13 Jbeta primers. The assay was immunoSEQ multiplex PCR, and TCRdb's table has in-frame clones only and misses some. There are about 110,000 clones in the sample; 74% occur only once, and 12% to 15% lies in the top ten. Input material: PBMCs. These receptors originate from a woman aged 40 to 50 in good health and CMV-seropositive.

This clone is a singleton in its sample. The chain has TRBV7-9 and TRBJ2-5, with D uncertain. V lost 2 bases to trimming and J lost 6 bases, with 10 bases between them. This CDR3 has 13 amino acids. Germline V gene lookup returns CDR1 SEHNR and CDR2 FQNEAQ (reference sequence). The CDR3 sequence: CASSLQIHKTQYF. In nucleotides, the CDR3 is TGTGCCAGCAGCTTACAGATCCACAAGACCCAGTACTTC.

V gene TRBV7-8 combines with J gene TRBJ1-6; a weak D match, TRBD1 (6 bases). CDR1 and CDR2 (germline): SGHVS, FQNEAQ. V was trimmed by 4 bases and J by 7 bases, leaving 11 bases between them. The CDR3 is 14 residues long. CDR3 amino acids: CASSYGQRNSPLHF. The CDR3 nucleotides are TGTGCCAGCAGCTATGGACAGCGGAATTCACCCCTCCACTTT. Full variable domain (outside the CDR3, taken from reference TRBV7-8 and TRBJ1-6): GAGVSQSPRYKVAKRGQDVALRCDPISGHVSLFWYQQALGQGPEFLTYFQNEAQLDKSGLPSDRFFAERPEGSVSTLKIQRTQQEDSAVYLCASSYGQRNSPLHFGNGTRLTVT.

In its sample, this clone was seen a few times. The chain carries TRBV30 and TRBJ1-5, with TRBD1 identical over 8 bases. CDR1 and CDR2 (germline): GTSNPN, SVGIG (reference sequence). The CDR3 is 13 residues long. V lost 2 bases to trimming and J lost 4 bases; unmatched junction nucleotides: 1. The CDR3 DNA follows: TGTGCCTGGAGTAACAGGGGGAATCAGCCCCAGCATTTT. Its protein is CAWSNRGNQPQHF.

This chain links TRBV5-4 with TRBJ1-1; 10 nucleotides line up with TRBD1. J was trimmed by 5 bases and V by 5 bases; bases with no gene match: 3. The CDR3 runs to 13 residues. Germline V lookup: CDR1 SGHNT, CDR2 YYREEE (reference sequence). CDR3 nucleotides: TGTGCCAGCAGTCGGGACAGGGGTACTGAAGCTTTCTTT. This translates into CASSRDRGTEAFF.

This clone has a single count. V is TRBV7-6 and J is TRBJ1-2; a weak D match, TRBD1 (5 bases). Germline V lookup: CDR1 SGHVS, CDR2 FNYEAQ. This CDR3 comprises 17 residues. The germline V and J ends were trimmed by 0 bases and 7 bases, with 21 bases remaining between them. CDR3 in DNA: TGTGCCAGCAGCTTAGCGCGGAGTGGGGGGAGTAAAGTTGGCTACACCTTC. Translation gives CASSLARSGGSKVGYTF.

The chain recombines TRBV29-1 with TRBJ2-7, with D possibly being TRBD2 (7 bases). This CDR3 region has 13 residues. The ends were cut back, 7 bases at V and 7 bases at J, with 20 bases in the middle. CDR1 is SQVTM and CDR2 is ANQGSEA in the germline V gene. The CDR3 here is CSGGGGQGGEQYF. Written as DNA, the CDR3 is TGCAGCGGAGGGGGGGGGCAAGGAGGAGAGCAGTACTTC.

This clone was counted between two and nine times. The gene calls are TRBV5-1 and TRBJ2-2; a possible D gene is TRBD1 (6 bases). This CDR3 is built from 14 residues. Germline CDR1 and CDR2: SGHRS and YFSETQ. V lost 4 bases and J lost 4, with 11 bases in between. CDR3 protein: CASSVGQPTGELFF. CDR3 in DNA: TGCGCCAGCAGCGTTGGACAGCCCACCGGGGAGCTGTTTTTT. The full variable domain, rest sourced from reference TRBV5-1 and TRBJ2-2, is KAGVTQTPRYLIKTRGQQVTLSCSPISGHRSVSWYQQTPGQGLQFLFEYFSETQRNKGNFPGRFSGRQFSNSRSEMNVSTLELGDSALYLCASSVGQPTGELFFGEGSRLTVL.

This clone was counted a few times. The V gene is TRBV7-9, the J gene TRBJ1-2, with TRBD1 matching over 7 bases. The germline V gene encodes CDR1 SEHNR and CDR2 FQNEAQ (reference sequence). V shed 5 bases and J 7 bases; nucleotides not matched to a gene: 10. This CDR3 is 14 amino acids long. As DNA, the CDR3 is TGTGCCAGCAGCCTGACAGGGACCCAGGGTGGCTACACCTTC. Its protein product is CASSLTGTQGGYTF. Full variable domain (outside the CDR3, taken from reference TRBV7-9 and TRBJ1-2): DTGVSQNPRHKITKRGQNVTFRCDPISEHNRLYWYRQTLGQGPEFLTYFQNEAQLEKSRLLSDRFSAERPKGSFSTLEIQRTEQGDSAMYLCASSLTGTQGGYTFGSGTRLTVV.

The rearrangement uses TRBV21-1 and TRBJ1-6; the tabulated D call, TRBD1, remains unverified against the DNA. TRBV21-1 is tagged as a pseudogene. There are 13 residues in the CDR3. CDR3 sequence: CASSKDGASPLHF. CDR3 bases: TGTGCCAGCAGCAAAGATGGGGCCTCACCCCTCCACTTT.

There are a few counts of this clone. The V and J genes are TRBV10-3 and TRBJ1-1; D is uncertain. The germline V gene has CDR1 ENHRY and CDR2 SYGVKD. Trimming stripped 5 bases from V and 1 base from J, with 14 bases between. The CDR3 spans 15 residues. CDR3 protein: CAISMHRQKNTEAFF. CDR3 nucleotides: TGTGCCATCAGTATGCATCGCCAGAAGAACACTGAAGCTTTCTTT.

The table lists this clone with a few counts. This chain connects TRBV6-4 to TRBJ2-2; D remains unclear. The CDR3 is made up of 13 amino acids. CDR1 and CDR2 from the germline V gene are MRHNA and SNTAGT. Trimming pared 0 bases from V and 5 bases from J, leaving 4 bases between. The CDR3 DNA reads TGTGCCAGCAGTGACTCGGAGACCGGGGAGCTGTTTTTT. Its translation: CASSDSETGELFF.

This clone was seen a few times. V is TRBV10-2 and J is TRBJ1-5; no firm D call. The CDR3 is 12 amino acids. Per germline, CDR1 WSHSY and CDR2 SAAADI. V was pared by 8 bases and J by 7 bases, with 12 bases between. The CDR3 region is CASSRREQPQHF. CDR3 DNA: TGCGCCAGCTCCCGGAGGGAGCAGCCCCAGCATTTT.

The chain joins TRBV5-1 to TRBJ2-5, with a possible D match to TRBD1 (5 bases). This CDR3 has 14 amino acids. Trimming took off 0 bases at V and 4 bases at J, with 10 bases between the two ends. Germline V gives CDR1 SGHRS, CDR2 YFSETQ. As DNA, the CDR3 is TGCGCCAGCAGCTTGGGAGACAGCTTAGAGACCCAGTACTTC. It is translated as CASSLGDSLETQYF. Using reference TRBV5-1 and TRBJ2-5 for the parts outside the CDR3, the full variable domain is KAGVTQTPRYLIKTRGQQVTLSCSPISGHRSVSWYQQTPGQGLQFLFEYFSETQRNKGNFPGRFSGRQFSNSRSEMNVSTLELGDSALYLCASSLGDSLETQYFGPGTRLLVL.

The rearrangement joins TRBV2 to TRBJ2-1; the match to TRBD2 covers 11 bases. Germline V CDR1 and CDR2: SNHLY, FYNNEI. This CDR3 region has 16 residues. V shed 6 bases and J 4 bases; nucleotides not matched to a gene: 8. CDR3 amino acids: CASRKGTSGVYNEQFF. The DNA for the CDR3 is TGTGCCAGCAGGAAAGGGACTAGCGGAGTATACAATGAGCAGTTCTTC.

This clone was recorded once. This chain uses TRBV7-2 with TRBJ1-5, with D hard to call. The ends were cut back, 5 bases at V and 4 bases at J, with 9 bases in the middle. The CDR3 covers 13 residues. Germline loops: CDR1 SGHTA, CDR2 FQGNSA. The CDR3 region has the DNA TGTGCCAGCAGCGGTCGGAGGAATCAGCCCCAGCATTTT. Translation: CASSGRRNQPQHF.

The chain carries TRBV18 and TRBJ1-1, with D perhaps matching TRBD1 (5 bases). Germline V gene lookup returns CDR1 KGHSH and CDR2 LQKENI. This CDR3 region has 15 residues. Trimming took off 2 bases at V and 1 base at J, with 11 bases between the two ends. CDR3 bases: TGTGCCAGCTCACCAACGACAGCTCAGAACACTGAAGCTTTCTTT. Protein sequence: CASSPTTAQNTEAFF.

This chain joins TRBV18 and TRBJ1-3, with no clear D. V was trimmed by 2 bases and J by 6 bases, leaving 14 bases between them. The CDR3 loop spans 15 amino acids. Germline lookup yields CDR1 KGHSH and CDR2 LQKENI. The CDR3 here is CASSPSAGNQNTIYF. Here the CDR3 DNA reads TGTGCCAGCTCACCATCAGCAGGAAACCAAAACACCATATATTTT.

CDR3 region: CASSAMDRTNEKLFF. The CDR3 DNA is TGCGCCAGCAGCGCGATGGACAGGACGAATGAAAAACTGTTTTTT. The chain is built from TRBV5-1 and TRBJ1-4; TRBD1 aligns across 7 bases. This CDR3 contains 15 residues. Looked up from germline, CDR1 is SGHRS and CDR2 is YFSETQ. V lost 4 bases and J lost 5; bases outside the gene matches: 8.

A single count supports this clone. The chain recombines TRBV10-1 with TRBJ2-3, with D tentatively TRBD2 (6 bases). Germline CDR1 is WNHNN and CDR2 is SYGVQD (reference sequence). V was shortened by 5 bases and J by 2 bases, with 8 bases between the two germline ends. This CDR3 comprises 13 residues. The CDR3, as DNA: TGCGCCAGCAGTCGGGGGACCACAGATACGCAGTATTTT. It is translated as CASSRGTTDTQYF.

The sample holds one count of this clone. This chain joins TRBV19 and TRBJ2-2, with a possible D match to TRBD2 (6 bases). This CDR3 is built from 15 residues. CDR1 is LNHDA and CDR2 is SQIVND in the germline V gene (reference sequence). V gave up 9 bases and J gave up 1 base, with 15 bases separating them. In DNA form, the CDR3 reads TGTGCCAGCTACGCGGAGGGTTTGAACACCGGGGAGCTGTTTTTT. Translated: CASYAEGLNTGELFF.

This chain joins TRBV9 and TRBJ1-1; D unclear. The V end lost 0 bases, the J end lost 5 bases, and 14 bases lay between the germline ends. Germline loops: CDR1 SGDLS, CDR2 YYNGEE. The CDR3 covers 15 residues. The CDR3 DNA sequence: TGTGCCAGCAGCGTAGGCTCGCCGGGAGATACTGAAGCTTTCTTT. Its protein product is CASSVGSPGDTEAFF.

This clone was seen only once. CDR3 protein: CSARDSTGAYEQYF. The CDR3 DNA follows: TGCAGCGCTAGGGATTCGACAGGGGCCTACGAGCAGTACTTC. The V gene is TRBV29-1, the J gene TRBJ2-7; 8 bases align to TRBD1. CDR1 SQVTM and CDR2 ANQGSEA come from the germline V gene. The V and J ends lost 7 bases and 2 bases, in that order; junction bases with no gene match: 10. CDR3 length: 14 residues.

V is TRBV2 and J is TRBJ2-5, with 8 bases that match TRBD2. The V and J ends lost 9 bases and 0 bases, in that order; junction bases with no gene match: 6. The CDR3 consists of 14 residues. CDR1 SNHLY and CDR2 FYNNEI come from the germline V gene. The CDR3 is CASEGRGDQETQYF. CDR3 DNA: TGTGCCAGTGAGGGGCGGGGGGACCAAGAGACCCAGTACTTC. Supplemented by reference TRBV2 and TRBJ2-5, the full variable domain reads EPEVTQTPSHQVTQMGQEVILRCVPISNHLYFYWYRQILGQKVEFLVSFYNNEISEKSEIFDDQFSVERPDGSNFTLKIRSTKLEDSAMYFCASEGRGDQETQYFGPGTRLLVL.

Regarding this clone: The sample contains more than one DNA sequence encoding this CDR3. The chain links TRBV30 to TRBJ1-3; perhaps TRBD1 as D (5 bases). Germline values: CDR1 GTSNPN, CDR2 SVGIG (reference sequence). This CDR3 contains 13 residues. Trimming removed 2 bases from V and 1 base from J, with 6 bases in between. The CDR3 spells CAWSRGSGNTIYF. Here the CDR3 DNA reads TGTGCCTGGAGTAGGGGATCTGGAAACACCATATATTTT. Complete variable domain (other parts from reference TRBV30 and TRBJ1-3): SQTIHQWPATLVQPVGSPLSLECTVEGTSNPNLYWYRQAAGRGLQLLFYSVGIGQISSEVPQNLSASRPQDRQFILSSKKLLLSDSGFYLCAWSRGSGNTIYFGEGSWLTVV.

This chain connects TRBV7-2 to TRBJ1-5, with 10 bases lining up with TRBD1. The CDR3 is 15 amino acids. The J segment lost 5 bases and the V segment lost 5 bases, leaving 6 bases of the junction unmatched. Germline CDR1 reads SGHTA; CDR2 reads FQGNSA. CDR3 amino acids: CASSLWGQGYQPQHF. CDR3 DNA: TGTGCCAGCAGCCTCTGGGGACAGGGGTATCAGCCCCAGCATTTT.

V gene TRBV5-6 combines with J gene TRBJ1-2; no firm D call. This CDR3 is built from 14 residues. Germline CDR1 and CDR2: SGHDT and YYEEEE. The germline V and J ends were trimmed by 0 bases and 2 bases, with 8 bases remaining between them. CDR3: CASSLGRINYGYTF. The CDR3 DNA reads TGTGCCAGCAGCTTGGGCAGGATCAACTATGGCTACACCTTC.